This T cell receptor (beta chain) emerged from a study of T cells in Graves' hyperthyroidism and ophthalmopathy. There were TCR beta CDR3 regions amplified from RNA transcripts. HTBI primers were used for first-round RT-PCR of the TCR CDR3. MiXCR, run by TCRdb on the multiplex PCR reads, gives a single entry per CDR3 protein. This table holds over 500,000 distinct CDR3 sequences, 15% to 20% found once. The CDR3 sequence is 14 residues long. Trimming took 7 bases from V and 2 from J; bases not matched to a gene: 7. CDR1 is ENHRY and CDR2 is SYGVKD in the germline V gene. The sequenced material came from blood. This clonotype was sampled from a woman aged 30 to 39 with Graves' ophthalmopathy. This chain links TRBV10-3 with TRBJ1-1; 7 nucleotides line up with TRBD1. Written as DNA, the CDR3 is TGTGCCATCACAACACAGGGGCGAAACACTGAAGCTTTCTTT. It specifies CAITTQGRNTEAFF.